The present entry profiles one T cell receptor beta chain with its context. Its cognate antigen is unknown. These data belong to a study of T cells expressing NK-cell markers. Germline V gives CDR1 MNHEY, CDR2 SMNVEV (reference sequence). The length of the CDR3 is 18 residues. Whole-study results and caveats: The contribution of dominant NKG2C+ clonotypes to CD8+ T cells in six donors was roughly 1.0-7.5%.

Each CDR3 protein gets one entry in TCRdb, which reprocessed the 5' RACE reads and gives no DNA. The clone table shows a few hundred thousand distinct CDR3 sequences, with the ten largest holding under 6.5%. The chain has TRBV27 and TRBJ2-2; checking the TCRdb D call of TRBD1 is not possible without DNA. The source material was blood T cells: a sorted CD56 or NKG2C T cell subset, CD4+ or CD8+ T cells, or bulk PBMC T cells (not recorded which). The clonotype originates from a man aged 18 to 69 in good health. The CDR3 loop is CASHFLGQGARNTGELFF.